This T cell receptor beta chain was observed in a study of T cells in Graves' hyperthyroidism and ophthalmopathy. TCR beta CDR3 region amplification was performed from RNA transcripts. The HTBI set primed first-round TCR CDR3 RT-PCR. TCRdb independently ran MiXCR on the multiplex PCR reads; one entry per CDR3 protein. The sample shows roughly 93,000 distinct CDR3 sequences, 35% to 45% of them seen only once. This clonotype was found a few times. The antigen is not known. General study results and limits: Appearing also in blood were most of the thyroid clonotypes expanded above 0.001.

Hyperthyroidism had been newly diagnosed in patients aged 18 to 65, and its duration was under 2 months. Uncontrolled infection, other autoimmune disease, pregnancy or lactation disqualified patients from enrolment. The sample was peripheral blood or thyroid tissue (not recorded which). The receptor's source is a woman in her 30s with Graves' hyperthyroidism.

CDR3 nucleotides: TGTGCCAGCAGCAGACTAGCGGGAGGAGAGACCCAGTACTTC. Translating gives CASSRLAGGETQYF. The J gene is TRBJ2-5, the V gene TRBV12-3 or TRBV12-4; 13 nucleotides align to TRBD2. V was clipped by 6 bases and J by 4 bases; unmatched bases: 2. This CDR3 has 14 residues.